The next 9 T cell receptor beta chains were all read from a single sample in a study of cytomegalovirus exposure and HLA in healthy donors. Measured with immunoSEQ multiplex PCR; TCRdb has only the in-frame clones, and not every one. The repertoire holds 60,000 to 85,000 clones, 96% seen once, with 4.5% in the top ten. What was sequenced was PBMCs. The receptors originated from a woman aged 18 to 35 in good health and CMV-seropositive.

V and J are TRBV28 and TRBJ1-3; 7 bases match TRBD1. The assigned J gene may be wrong: the sequence end matches TRBJ2-2 better. The CDR3 is 13 residues long. In germline, CDR1 is MDHEN, CDR2 SYDVKM. This CDR3 reads CASRKTGTGELFF. The CDR3 bases are TGTGCCAGCAGGAAGACAGGGACCGGGGAGCTGTTTTTT.

The V and J genes are TRBV29-1 and TRBJ1-2; tentative D call: TRBD1 (5 bases). There are 10 residues in the CDR3. V dropped 7 bases and J dropped 8 bases, with 11 bases sitting between them. From germline, CDR1 is SQVTM and CDR2 ANQGSEA. The chain's CDR3 is CSASGGGYTF. The CDR3 DNA sequence: TGCAGCGCCTCCGGGGGGGGCTACACCTTC.

This clone was found once. The chain carries TRBV5-4 and TRBJ1-2; 7 nucleotides line up with TRBD1. After removal of 2 bases from V and 2 bases from J, the junction contained 3 bases not matched to a gene. This CDR3 comprises 14 residues. The germline V gene encodes CDR1 SGHNT and CDR2 YYREEE (reference sequence). The CDR3 protein is CASSFRDRNYGYTF. The CDR3 nucleotides are TGTGCCAGCAGCTTTAGGGACAGAAACTATGGCTACACCTTC.

This clone was seen only once. This chain uses TRBV4-1 with TRBJ2-4; 7 nucleotides agree with TRBD1. The CDR3 contains 15 residues. Germline trimming cut 4 bases from V and 1 base from J; bases unmatched to any gene: 4. CDR1 and CDR2 from the germline V gene are MGHRA and YSYEKL. This chain's CDR3 is CASSRPTGAKNIQYF. DNA for the CDR3: TGCGCCAGCAGCCGCCCGACAGGGGCCAAAAACATTCAGTACTTC.

The chain carries TRBV27 and TRBJ2-3; 7 bases map to TRBD2. Germline CDR1 MNHEY, CDR2 SMNVEV (reference sequence). V trimming: 3 bases; J trimming: 5 bases; junction bases outside the gene matches: 11. The CDR3 is 16 amino acids. CDR3 residues: CASSFLREDFGDTQYF. In DNA, the CDR3 is TGTGCCAGCAGTTTCTTACGGGAGGATTTCGGAGATACGCAGTATTTT.

CDR3 nucleotide sequence: TGTGCCAGCAGTACGACAGGGAGCTCCGAGCAGTACTTC. Translating gives CASSTTGSSEQYF. The gene calls are TRBV2 and TRBJ2-7; the match to TRBD1 covers 7 bases. The V segment lost 5 bases and the J segment 6 bases; nucleotides outside the gene matches: 7. Germline CDR1 and CDR2: SNHLY and FYNNEI. This CDR3 has 13 residues.

The V and J genes are TRBV25-1 and TRBJ2-1; TRBD2 matches 8 bases. V dropped 1 base and J dropped 12; count of bases not matched to a gene: 14. Germline V gives CDR1 MGHDK, CDR2 SYGVNS. The CDR3 consists of 16 residues. The chain's CDR3 is CASSESASGFSGGQFF. The CDR3 coding sequence is TGTGCCAGCAGTGAATCGGCTAGCGGGTTCTCTGGGGGGCAGTTCTTC.

The chain carries TRBV12-5 and TRBJ2-1; the D gene is possibly TRBD2 (6 bases). Trimming cost V 8 bases and J 6 bases, with 11 bases left between them. This CDR3 comprises 12 residues. Germline assignment: CDR1 LGHNT and CDR2 FRNRAP. The CDR3 nucleotides are TGTGCTAGTACGGGAGCGCCCAATGAGCAGTTCTTC. Amino acid sequence: CASTGAPNEQFF. The variable domain in full, with the rest retrieved from reference TRBV12-5 and TRBJ2-1, is DARVTQTPRHKVTEMGQEVTMRCQPILGHNTVFWYRQTMMQGLELLAYFRNRAPLDDSGMPKDRFSAEMPDATLATLKIQPSEPRDSAVYFCASTGAPNEQFFGPGTRLTVL.

J is TRBJ2-7 and V is TRBV9, with TRBD2 as a possible D gene (5 bases). Germline CDR1 is SGDLS and CDR2 is YYNGEE. Deletions cut 0 bases from V and 0 bases from J, with 10 bases between. This CDR3 has 15 residues. Written as DNA, the CDR3 is TGTGCCAGCAGCGTAGAGGTGGGGAGCTCCTACGAGCAGTACTTC. Its translation is CASSVEVGSSYEQYF.